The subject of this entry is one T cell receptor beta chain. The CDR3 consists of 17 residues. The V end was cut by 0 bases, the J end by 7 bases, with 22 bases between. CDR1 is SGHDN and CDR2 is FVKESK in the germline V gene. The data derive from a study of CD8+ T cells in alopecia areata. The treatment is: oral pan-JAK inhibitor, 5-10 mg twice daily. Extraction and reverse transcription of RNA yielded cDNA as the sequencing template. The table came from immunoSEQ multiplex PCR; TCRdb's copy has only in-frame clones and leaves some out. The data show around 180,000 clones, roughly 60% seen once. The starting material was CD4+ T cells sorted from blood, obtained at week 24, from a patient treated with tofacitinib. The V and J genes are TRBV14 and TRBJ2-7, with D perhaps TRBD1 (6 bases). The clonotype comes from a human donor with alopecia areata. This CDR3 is CASSQDPLLQGPLEQYF. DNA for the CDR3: TGTGCCAGCAGCCAAGATCCCCTTCTACAGGGACCTTTGGAGCAGTACTTC.